This passage covers 11 T cell receptor beta chains from one sample sequenced in a study of response to subunit inactivated influenza vaccine. MiXCR, run by TCRdb on the RT-PCR reads, gives a single entry per CDR3 protein. This sample has about 700,000 distinct CDR3 sequences; approximately 14% occur once, and the top ten carry 11%. Material: PBMCs from blood, obtained 11 to 12 days after vaccination. These receptors originate from a man aged 45-65 years who received an inactivated influenza vaccine.

Only a few counts were recorded for this clonotype. V gene TRBV27 combines with J gene TRBJ1-1, with 7 positions matching TRBD1. The CDR3 sequence is 16 residues long. V dropped 4 bases and J dropped 7; count of bases not matched to a gene: 15. CDR1 and CDR2 (germline): MNHEY, SMNVEV (reference sequence). CDR3: CASSSQGLEGLGEAFF. For the CDR3, the DNA is TGTGCCAGCAGTTCACAGGGGCTCGAGGGTTTGGGTGAAGCTTTCTTT.

The V and J genes are TRBV6-5 and TRBJ2-5, with TRBD2 matching over 7 bases. This CDR3 is built from 15 residues. Trimming cost V 4 bases and J 5 bases; bases outside gene matches: 10. Germline assignment: CDR1 MNHEY and CDR2 SVGAGI. The CDR3 sequence is CASSWTSSERETQYF. DNA of the CDR3: TGTGCCAGCAGTTGGACTAGTTCGGAGCGGGAGACCCAGTACTTC.

This rearrangement joins TRBV28 to TRBJ2-7, with D perhaps being TRBD1 or TRBD2 (5 bases each). This CDR3 is built from 13 residues. Per the germline V gene, CDR1 is MDHEN and CDR2 is SYDVKM. Trimming removed 9 bases from V and 5 bases from J, with 17 bases in between. The CDR3: CASMRPGTNEQYF. The CDR3 DNA follows: TGTGCCAGTATGCGGCCAGGGACGAACGAGCAGTACTTC.

The V gene is TRBV30, the J gene TRBJ2-7; 8 nucleotides align to TRBD2. CDR3 length equals 15 residues. After removal of 1 base from V and 3 bases from J, the junction contained 8 bases not matched to a gene. CDR1 and CDR2 from the germline V gene are GTSNPN and SVGIG (reference sequence). CDR3 sequence (DNA): TGTGCCTGGAGTGGAAAATCGGGGGGGGTCTACGAGCAGTACTTC. Translation: CAWSGKSGGVYEQYF.

This clonotype came up a few times. The genes are TRBV5-6 and TRBJ2-3; D remains ambiguous. CDR3 length: 14 amino acids. Germline V gives CDR1 SGHDT, CDR2 YYEEEE. V lost 5 bases to trimming and J lost 1 base, with 11 bases between them. CDR3 in DNA: TGTGCCAGCAGATCCGTTCGAGGCACAGATACGCAGTATTTT. Protein: CASRSVRGTDTQYF.

In its sample, this clonotype was seen once. This chain links TRBV11-3 with TRBJ2-4, with D possibly TRBD1 on 5 matching bases. V shed 4 bases and J shed 0 bases, with 16 bases lying between them. The CDR3 contains 17 residues. Germline values: CDR1 SGHNT, CDR2 YENEEA. The CDR3 sequence is CASSSPPGKIAKNIQYF. The DNA for the CDR3 is TGTGCCAGCAGCTCCCCGCCAGGGAAGATAGCCAAAAACATTCAGTACTTC.

This clonotype was detected ten times or more. The V gene is TRBV4-2, the J gene TRBJ2-2, with 7 bases fitting TRBD1. Unmatched junction bases numbered 11, after V lost 0 bases and J lost 7 bases. The CDR3 runs 17 residues. Per the germline V gene, CDR1 is LGHNA and CDR2 is YNFKEQ. The chain's CDR3 is CASSQELLGQIGGELFF. CDR3 coding DNA: TGTGCCAGCAGCCAAGAATTACTGGGACAGATCGGCGGGGAGCTGTTTTTT.

This clonotype was seen ten or more times. V and J are TRBV7-6 and TRBJ2-5; tentative D call: TRBD2 (6 bases). V was clipped by 5 bases and J by 5 bases, with 12 bases between them. The germline V gene encodes CDR1 SGHVS and CDR2 FNYEAQ. CDR3 length: 13 residues. The CDR3 DNA sequence: TGTGCCAGCAGCCGGGACTTTAGGGAGACCCAGTACTTC. This codes for CASSRDFRETQYF.

The chain combines TRBV7-9 with TRBJ2-1, with 14 bases aligning to TRBD2. The CDR3 runs 15 residues. After removal of 5 bases from V and 8 bases from J, the junction contained 5 bases not matched to a gene. Per the germline V gene, CDR1 is SEHNR and CDR2 is FQNEAQ (reference sequence). CDR3 amino acids: CASSPRLAGGHEQFF. DNA for the CDR3: TGTGCCAGCAGCCCCAGACTAGCGGGAGGGCATGAGCAGTTCTTC.

Ten or more counts support this clonotype. V is TRBV18 and J is TRBJ2-5; 7 nucleotides align to TRBD2. V was pared by 2 bases and J by 4 bases, with 13 bases of the junction left unmatched. Germline-derived CDR1 and CDR2 are KGHSH and LQKENI. The CDR3 runs to 17 residues. This CDR3 reads CASSPTGTTVGRETQYF. CDR3 sequence (DNA): TGTGCCAGCTCACCAACCGGGACTACCGTAGGTAGAGAGACCCAGTACTTC.

This clonotype has just a few counts. The rearrangement links TRBV29-1 to TRBJ2-5, with TRBD2 as a possible D gene (7 bases). Per germline, CDR1 SQVTM and CDR2 ANQGSEA. V lost 8 bases and J 4 bases, leaving 23 bases between the germline ends. The length of the CDR3 is 15 residues. CDR3 sequence: CSTLRGGTGGETQYF. The CDR3 DNA reads TGCAGCACCCTGAGGGGGGGCACGGGCGGAGAGACCCAGTACTTC.